These T cell receptor beta chains were read from a single sample in a study of Graves' ophthalmopathy and Graves' hyperthyroidism. TCRdb reanalysed the multiplex PCR reads using MiXCR and keeps one entry per CDR3 protein. Among about 370,000 distinct CDR3 sequences listed, roughly a sixth were seen once. Sequences were obtained from peripheral blood. Receptors originate from an adult woman with stable Graves' hyperthyroidism. The CDR3 runs from the conserved cysteine through the conserved F or W. A D gene is named only where the DNA matches it firmly. A clone size is listed for some rows: how often the clone was seen (once, few, many), or a class if it is expanded.

abundance: many
j_gene: TRBJ2-2
d_gene: TRBD2
v_gene: TRBV6-2/TRBV6-3
CDR3aa: CASSYLGAGGGPRTGELFF
CDR3nt: TGTGCCAGCAGTTATTTAGGGGCGGGAGGAGGGCCGAGGACCGGGGAGCTGTTTTTT

abundance: .
j_gene: TRBJ1-2
d_gene: .
v_gene: TRBV25-1
CDR3aa: CASSVGQGVYGYTF
CDR3nt: TGTGCCAGCAGTGTCGGGCAGGGAGTCTATGGCTACACCTTC

abundance: many
j_gene: TRBJ1-6
d_gene: .
v_gene: TRBV27
CDR3aa: CASSLWSAPYNSPLHF
CDR3nt: TGTGCCAGCAGTTTGTGGTCAGCCCCGTATAATTCACCCCTCCACTTT

abundance: many
j_gene: TRBJ1-5
d_gene: TRBD1
v_gene: TRBV12-3/TRBV12-4
CDR3aa: CASSKTGVLNQPQHF
CDR3nt: TGTGCCAGCAGCAAGACAGGGGTCCTAAATCAGCCCCAGCATTTT

abundance: many
j_gene: TRBJ2-7
d_gene: TRBD2
v_gene: TRBV29-1
CDR3aa: CSVLAGTVHEQYF
CDR3nt: TGCAGCGTCTTAGCGGGAACGGTCCACGAGCAGTACTTC

abundance: many
j_gene: TRBJ2-7
d_gene: TRBD2
v_gene: TRBV6-1
CDR3aa: CASSEVGRLAGLDEQYF
CDR3nt: TGTGCCAGCAGTGAAGTGGGGAGACTAGCGGGACTGGACGAGCAGTACTTC

abundance: .
j_gene: TRBJ2-5
d_gene: TRBD2
v_gene: TRBV6-1
CDR3aa: CASSDGGGRKTQYF
CDR3nt: TGTGCCAGCAGTGACGGGGGAGGGCGCAAGACCCAGTACTTC

abundance: few
j_gene: TRBJ1-1
d_gene: .
v_gene: TRBV5-1
CDR3aa: CASSLVWNTEAFF
CDR3nt: TGCGCCAGCAGCTTGGTGTGGAACACTGAAGCTTTCTTT

abundance: many
j_gene: TRBJ1-2
d_gene: .
v_gene: TRBV6-5
CDR3aa: CASRPPNESGYTF
CDR3nt: TGTGCCAGCAGGCCGCCCAATGAGAGTGGCTACACCTTC

abundance: many
j_gene: TRBJ2-7
d_gene: TRBD2
v_gene: TRBV12-3/TRBV12-4
CDR3aa: CASSSTSGGNYEQYF
CDR3nt: TGTGCCAGCAGCTCAACTAGCGGGGGAAACTACGAGCAGTACTTC

abundance: many
j_gene: TRBJ2-7
d_gene: TRBD2
v_gene: TRBV7-2
CDR3aa: CASSRASGEGYEQYF
CDR3nt: TGTGCCAGCAGCCGCGCTAGCGGGGAGGGCTACGAGCAGTACTTC

abundance: many
j_gene: TRBJ2-6
d_gene: .
v_gene: TRBV30
CDR3aa: CAWSPGAAGANVLTF
CDR3nt: TGTGCCTGGAGTCCAGGTGCTGCTGGGGCCAACGTCCTGACTTTC

abundance: .
j_gene: TRBJ2-6
d_gene: .
v_gene: TRBV4-3
CDR3aa: CASSQVWTGANVLTF
CDR3nt: TGCGCCAGCAGCCAAGTCTGGACTGGGGCCAACGTCCTGACTTTC

abundance: few
j_gene: TRBJ2-3
d_gene: .
v_gene: TRBV4-1
CDR3aa: CASSQEYIHHNRGTDTQYF
CDR3nt: TGCGCCAGCAGCCAAGAGTACATACATCATAATCGTGGCACAGATACGCAGTATTTT

abundance: many
j_gene: TRBJ2-2
d_gene: TRBD2
v_gene: TRBV11-1
CDR3aa: CASSRTTSGHPSGELFF
CDR3nt: TGTGCCAGCAGCCGTACGACTAGCGGACATCCGAGCGGGGAGCTGTTTTTT

abundance: many
j_gene: TRBJ2-5
d_gene: .
v_gene: TRBV6-5
CDR3aa: CASSYSIGGSRETQYF
CDR3nt: TGTGCCAGCAGTTACTCTATAGGAGGGAGCAGGGAGACCCAGTACTTC

abundance: many
j_gene: TRBJ2-7
d_gene: .
v_gene: TRBV28
CDR3aa: CASSPRGTANSYEQYF
CDR3nt: TGTGCCAGCAGTCCCCGGGGGACAGCTAACTCCTACGAGCAGTACTTC

abundance: many
j_gene: TRBJ2-5
d_gene: TRBD1
v_gene: TRBV6-1
CDR3aa: CASSRTYRGETQYF
CDR3nt: TGTGCCAGCAGTAGAACCTACAGGGGGGAGACCCAGTACTTC

abundance: many
j_gene: TRBJ2-7
d_gene: TRBD2
v_gene: TRBV7-6
CDR3aa: CASSRDGEGEQYF
CDR3nt: TGTGCCAGCAGCCGCGACGGGGAGGGCGAGCAGTACTTC

abundance: many
j_gene: TRBJ1-2
d_gene: TRBD1
v_gene: TRBV2
CDR3aa: CATYFTGQGPPDTF
CDR3nt: TGTGCCACCTACTTTACAGGACAGGGGCCTCCAGACACCTTC

abundance: few
j_gene: TRBJ1-5
d_gene: .
v_gene: TRBV20-1
CDR3aa: CSAREIDTYQPQHF
CDR3nt: TGCAGTGCTAGAGAGATCGACACATATCAGCCCCAGCATTTT

abundance: many
j_gene: TRBJ1-1
d_gene: .
v_gene: TRBV6-5
CDR3aa: CASSTQRGGEAFF
CDR3nt: TGTGCCAGCAGTACCCAACGGGGGGGTGAAGCTTTCTTT

abundance: many
j_gene: TRBJ1-5
d_gene: .
v_gene: TRBV6-5
CDR3aa: CASSPERVQPQHF
CDR3nt: TGTGCCAGCAGTCCGGAGAGAGTTCAGCCCCAGCATTTT

abundance: .
j_gene: TRBJ1-5
d_gene: .
v_gene: TRBV30
CDR3aa: CAWSGVNQDQPQHF
CDR3nt: TGTGCCTGGAGTGGGGTAAACCAAGATCAGCCCCAGCATTTT

abundance: many
j_gene: TRBJ1-5
d_gene: TRBD1
v_gene: TRBV2
CDR3aa: CASRTGGHGNQPQHF
CDR3nt: TGTGCCAGCAGGACAGGGGGTCATGGCAATCAGCCCCAGCATTTT

abundance: once
j_gene: TRBJ1-6
d_gene: .
v_gene: TRBV6-1
CDR3aa: CASRKPPENSPLHF
CDR3nt: TGTGCCAGCAGAAAGCCCCCAGAGAATTCACCCCTCCACTTT

abundance: many
j_gene: TRBJ1-5
d_gene: .
v_gene: TRBV11-3
CDR3aa: CASSLLQPQHF
CDR3nt: TGTGCCAGCAGCTTATTACAGCCCCAGCATTTT

abundance: .
j_gene: TRBJ1-2
d_gene: .
v_gene: TRBV11-2
CDR3aa: CASSLETGTRGIRHGYTF
CDR3nt: TGTGCCAGCAGCTTAGAAACCGGGACTCGGGGTATCAGACATGGCTACACCTTC

abundance: many
j_gene: TRBJ2-2
d_gene: TRBD2
v_gene: TRBV20-1
CDR3aa: CSAGASGPGTGELFF
CDR3nt: TGCAGTGCTGGGGCTAGCGGACCGGGCACCGGGGAGCTGTTTTTT

abundance: many
j_gene: TRBJ2-7
d_gene: TRBD1
v_gene: TRBV6-5
CDR3aa: CASRSDRGKSEQYF
CDR3nt: TGTGCCAGCAGATCCGACAGGGGGAAGAGCGAGCAGTACTTC

abundance: many
j_gene: TRBJ2-5
d_gene: .
v_gene: TRBV12-3/TRBV12-4
CDR3aa: CASSLAGNRPSQYF
CDR3nt: TGTGCCAGCAGTTTAGCGGGGAATCGTCCGTCCCAGTACTTC

abundance: many
j_gene: TRBJ2-7
d_gene: .
v_gene: TRBV28
CDR3aa: CASSSTRRAESILEQYF
CDR3nt: TGTGCCAGCAGTTCGACCCGGAGGGCCGAGTCGATTCTAGAGCAGTACTTC

abundance: .
j_gene: TRBJ1-2
d_gene: .
v_gene: TRBV28
CDR3aa: CASNSLGVFGYTF
CDR3nt: TGTGCCAGCAACTCGCTCGGGGTGTTTGGCTACACCTTC

abundance: many
j_gene: TRBJ1-1
d_gene: .
v_gene: TRBV20-1
CDR3aa: CSARDIRFSEAFF
CDR3nt: TGCAGTGCTAGAGATATTAGGTTCTCTGAAGCTTTCTTT

abundance: many
j_gene: TRBJ2-5
d_gene: TRBD2
v_gene: TRBV20-1
CDR3aa: CSASSVAGFQETQYF
CDR3nt: TGCAGTGCTAGTTCAGTAGCGGGCTTCCAAGAGACCCAGTACTTC

abundance: many
j_gene: TRBJ1-2
d_gene: .
v_gene: TRBV20-1
CDR3aa: CSAPDSQTNYGYTF
CDR3nt: TGCAGTGCCCCGGACAGCCAAACTAACTATGGCTACACCTTC

abundance: many
j_gene: TRBJ1-2
d_gene: .
v_gene: TRBV6-2/TRBV6-3
CDR3aa: CASSYSVLNSYGYTF
CDR3nt: TGTGCCAGCAGTTACTCCGTTCTGAACAGCTATGGCTACACCTTC

abundance: .
j_gene: TRBJ2-7
d_gene: TRBD1
v_gene: TRBV12-3/TRBV12-4
CDR3aa: CASRRRGFGVEYF
CDR3nt: TGTGCCAGCAGGCGCAGGGGGTTTGGTGTCGAGTACTTC

abundance: many
j_gene: TRBJ2-7
d_gene: .
v_gene: TRBV28
CDR3aa: CASSEGEIAYEQYF
CDR3nt: TGTGCCAGCAGCGAAGGGGAAATTGCCTACGAGCAGTACTTC